Here is one T cell receptor beta chain with its context. Its target is unknown. The data were obtained in a study of human T cells and chemical hapten exposure. Study-level results: No change in TCRs above 1 in 1000 frequency was produced by DPC sensitization. Relative to controls, expanded TCRs formed significantly more large CDR3 similarity clusters.

V shed 5 bases and J shed 0 bases, with 11 bases lying between them. The CDR3 has 15 amino acids. As for time point: patch test 1, 2 weeks after DPC sensitization. Treatment meaning: therapeutic diphenylcyclopropenone sensitization with weekly scalp DPC. TCRdb re-called the RACE reads through MiXCR, storing one row per CDR3 protein. There are about 80,000 distinct CDR3 sequences in the sample; roughly 7.6% occur only once, and under 2% lies in the top ten. This chain links TRBV12-3 or TRBV12-4 with TRBJ2-1; TRBD2 might be the D (6 bases). The receptor's source is a woman aged 25 to 39 with alopecia areata. Some clones in this sample may be carry-over from other donors' samples. This material consisted of whole blood, taken in connection with sensitization to the hapten diphenylcyclopropenone (DPC). CDR3 amino acids: CASSIFGSSYNEQFF. The DNA for the CDR3 is TGTGCCAGCAGTATATTCGGGAGCTCCTACAATGAGCAGTTCTTC.